The 10 T cell receptor beta chains in this list originate from one sample, sequenced in a study of T cells in Graves' hyperthyroidism and ophthalmopathy. The TCR beta CDR3 regions underwent amplification using RNA transcripts as the source. During a first-round RT-PCR of the TCR CDR3, the HTBI primer set was used. MiXCR was run by TCRdb on the multiplex PCR reads, yielding one entry per CDR3 protein. The repertoire holds around 300,000 distinct CDR3 sequences, with approximately 15% as singletons. Sample: blood. The receptors stem from a woman aged 40 to 50 with Graves' hyperthyroidism.

This clonotype showed up many times. CDR3 loop: CASSNGGQPQHF. The CDR3 region has the DNA TGTGCCAGCAGCAACGGGGGTCAGCCCCAGCATTTT. This chain links TRBV28 with TRBJ1-5, with a tentative D call TRBD1 (5 bases). Germline CDR1 and CDR2: MDHEN and SYDVKM. Trimming took 6 bases from V and 6 from J, leaving 9 bases between them. The CDR3 is 12 amino acids.

This clonotype came up many times. The chain is built from TRBV10-3 and TRBJ2-7; the match to TRBD1 covers 8 bases. Unmatched junction bases numbered 14, after V lost 4 bases and J lost 0 bases. Germline values: CDR1 ENHRY, CDR2 SYGVKD. The CDR3 contains 18 residues. The CDR3 sequence is CAISGPRRGTGLSYEQYF. The DNA for the CDR3 is TGTGCCATCAGTGGTCCTCGGCGCGGGACAGGCCTCTCCTACGAGCAGTACTTC.

This clonotype was counted many times. The chain combines TRBV27 with TRBJ1-1; D is unclear. Germline V gene sequence: CDR1 MNHEY, CDR2 SMNVEV (reference sequence). There are 13 residues in the CDR3. V lost 5 bases and J lost 8, with 15 bases in between. The CDR3 DNA follows: TGTGCCAGCAGTCCGCGACAAAGATCAGAAGCTTTCTTT. Translating it yields CASSPRQRSEAFF.

This clonotype was seen at least ten times. The chain links TRBV2 to TRBJ1-6, with TRBD1 identical over 7 bases. The CDR3 extends over 16 amino acids. Unmatched junction bases numbered 16, after V lost 8 bases and J lost 9 bases. The germline V gene encodes CDR1 SNHLY and CDR2 FYNNEI. CDR3 residues: CASARDSMAVGSPLHF. The CDR3 bases are TGTGCCAGCGCCAGGGACAGTATGGCCGTCGGTTCACCCCTCCACTTT.

J is TRBJ2-1 and V is TRBV20-1; D gene uncertain. Germline V gene sequence: CDR1 DFQATT, CDR2 SNEGSKA (reference sequence). Trimming cost V 0 bases and J 0 bases, with 9 bases left between them. The CDR3 length is 15 residues. CDR3 region: CSARDSAGSYNEQFF. CDR3 nucleotide sequence: TGCAGTGCTAGAGATTCAGCAGGCTCCTACAATGAGCAGTTCTTC.

This clonotype was found a few times. The CDR3 coding sequence is TGTGCCAGCAGCGCCCGACTAGCTGCTAGCACAGATACGCAGTATTTT. Protein: CASSARLAASTDTQYF. The chain is built from TRBV9 and TRBJ2-3, with TRBD2 matching over 7 bases. The germline V gene has CDR1 SGDLS and CDR2 YYNGEE. The CDR3 totals 16 residues. V shed 3 bases and J 0 bases; nucleotides not matched to a gene: 7.

This chain uses TRBV20-1 with TRBJ2-1, with D possibly matching TRBD2 (6 bases). In germline, CDR1 is DFQATT, CDR2 SNEGSKA (reference sequence). The CDR3 runs 17 residues. V dropped 1 base and J dropped 0 bases, with 16 bases sitting between them. The CDR3 bases are TGCAGTGCTAGAGCTCGAAGCGGGTGGAGCTCCTACAATGAGCAGTTCTTC. Protein: CSARARSGWSSYNEQFF.

The sample holds many counts of this clonotype. This rearrangement joins TRBV12-3 or TRBV12-4 to TRBJ2-5; D gene ambiguous. Trimming removed 2 bases at V and 5 bases at J, with 9 bases between. The CDR3 covers 13 residues. The CDR3: CASSLSKGETQYF. In DNA, the CDR3 is TGTGCCAGCAGTTTATCGAAAGGGGAGACCCAGTACTTC.

The V call is TRBV6-4, the J call TRBJ2-3; D may be TRBD2 (6 bases). There are 15 residues in the CDR3. V gave up 0 bases and J gave up 3 bases, with 10 bases separating them. From germline, CDR1 is MRHNA and CDR2 SNTAGT. Written as DNA, the CDR3 is TGTGCCAGCAGTGACTCGATGGGGGGTACAGATACGCAGTATTTT. Translation: CASSDSMGGTDTQYF.

This clonotype has a count of ten or more. V and J are TRBV6-1 and TRBJ1-1, with TRBD1 identical over 12 bases. The CDR3 has 14 residues. The V segment lost 5 bases and the J segment 5 bases; nucleotides outside the gene matches: 3. CDR1 is MNHNS and CDR2 is SASEGT in the germline V gene. The CDR3 sequence: CASSWGQGATEAFF. The CDR3 bases are TGTGCCAGCAGTTGGGGACAGGGGGCGACTGAAGCTTTCTTT.